The text below deals with one T cell receptor (beta chain). It has no known antigen specificity. Base qualities are not provided; no much larger clone lies one nucleotide away. The entry originates in a study of T cell changes during pregnancy in multiple sclerosis (dated by TCRdb to the late 2010s). Study-wide context: The study looked at changes in the T cell repertoire across pregnancy in women with multiple sclerosis.

The library was obtained by the immunoSEQ multiplex PCR assay. Sourced from immuneACCESS, this table was stored by TCRdb with only in-frame sequences that have V and J called. A share of the clones is absent; for the studies checked, an unresolved V gene accounts for under half, and the remainder has no known explanation. The sample table contains some 120,000 clones; only one count was recorded for 92% of them. The ten top clones hold over 1.5% of the sample. According to the germline V gene, CDR1 reads SGHDT and CDR2 reads YYEEEE. Counted from cysteine to phenylalanine, this CDR3 has 15 amino acids. Only the CDR3 DNA is retained, 45 bases long and in frame from the first base. Trimming takes 0 bases from V and 0 bases from J, and the germline ends sit 7 bases apart.

Recombination joined TRBV5-6 with TRBJ1-3; the D gene remains uncertain. Sequencing used peripheral blood, obtained in the third trimester of pregnancy. The receptor's source is a female donor with multiple sclerosis, enrolled in a pregnancy study. For the CDR3, the sequence is CASSLGRSSGNTIYF. The bases are TGTGCCAGCAGCTTGGGGCGGAGCTCTGGAAACACCATATATTTT.